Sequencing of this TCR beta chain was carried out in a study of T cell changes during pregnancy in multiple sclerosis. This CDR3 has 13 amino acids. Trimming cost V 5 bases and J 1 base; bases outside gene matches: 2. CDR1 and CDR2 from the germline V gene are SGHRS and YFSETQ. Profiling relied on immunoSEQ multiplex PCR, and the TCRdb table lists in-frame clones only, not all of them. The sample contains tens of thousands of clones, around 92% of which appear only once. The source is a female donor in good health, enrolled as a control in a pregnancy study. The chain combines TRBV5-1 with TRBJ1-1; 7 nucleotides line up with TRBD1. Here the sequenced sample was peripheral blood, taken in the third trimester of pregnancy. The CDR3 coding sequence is TGCGCCAGCAGGGGACAGCCGAACACTGAAGCTTTCTTT. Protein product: CASRGQPNTEAFF.